Listed here are 14 T cell receptor beta chains from one sample, sequenced in a study of blood T cell repertoires in COVID-19. Sequencing used immunoSEQ multiplex PCR; TCRdb keeps in-frame clones, though not all of them. Seen here are around 58,000 clones, roughly 90% observed once, and the top ten hold roughly an eighth. The specimen sequenced was peripheral blood. All receptors come from a human donor with active COVID-19. The donor label of this sample is uncertain.

The chain recombines TRBV19 with TRBJ1-4, with D possibly matching TRBD1 (6 bases). The CDR3 is 12 amino acids. V dropped 8 bases and J dropped 4 bases, with 8 bases sitting between them. Per the germline V gene, CDR1 is LNHDA and CDR2 is SQIVND (reference sequence). CDR3 bases: TGTGCCAGTTTACAGGGTAATGAAAAACTGTTTTTT. Translating it yields CASLQGNEKLFF.

V gene TRBV4-2 combines with J gene TRBJ1-3; D possibly corresponds to TRBD1 (6 bases). This CDR3 comprises 15 residues. Germline CDR1 LGHNA, CDR2 YNFKEQ. V was cut by 0 bases and J by 3 bases, with 9 bases left in between. CDR3 region: CASSQDPGVGNTIYF. CDR3 DNA sequence: TGTGCCAGCAGCCAAGATCCAGGGGTTGGAAACACCATATATTTT.

As DNA, the CDR3 is TGTGCCAGCAGTTACTCCGCGGGGGTAGGCAATCAGCCCCAGCATTTT. Protein product: CASSYSAGVGNQPQHF. This sequence joins TRBV6-2 or TRBV6-3 and TRBJ1-5, with a weak D call TRBD1 (5 bases). There are 16 residues in the CDR3. V lost 0 bases and J lost 2, with 11 bases in between. The germline V gene has CDR1 MNHEY and CDR2 SVGEGT.

The rearrangement joins TRBV28 to TRBJ1-6; D uncertain. This CDR3 comprises 14 residues. Germline CDR1 is MDHEN and CDR2 is SYDVKM. V lost 0 bases and J lost 4, with 4 bases in between. The CDR3 region has the DNA TGTGCCAGCAGTTTATGGGCATATAATTCACCCCTCCACTTT. This gives the protein CASSLWAYNSPLHF.

The chain recombines TRBV29-1 with TRBJ1-1, with TRBD1 identical over 7 bases. The V gene's germline CDR1 is SQVTM and CDR2 ANQGSEA. Germline trimming cut 5 bases from V and 3 bases from J; bases unmatched to any gene: 6. CDR3 length: 13 residues. CDR3 bases: TGCAGCGTTCCACAGGGGCCCCACACTGAAGCTTTCTTT. Its protein product is CSVPQGPHTEAFF.

The genes are TRBV12-3 or TRBV12-4 and TRBJ1-6; 7 bases match TRBD1. The CDR3 length is 13 residues. After removal of 6 bases from V and 8 bases from J, the junction contained 4 bases not matched to a gene. The CDR3 DNA follows: TGTGCCAGCAGCCGAACAGGGGATTCACCCCTCCACTTT. Its protein product is CASSRTGDSPLHF.

The V gene is TRBV6-5, the J gene TRBJ1-4; D is ambiguous. CDR1 is MNHEY and CDR2 is SVGAGI in the germline V gene. Between the trimmed V and J ends, which lost 5 bases and 3 bases, there was a span of 7 bases. There are 13 residues in the CDR3. CDR3 DNA: TGTGCCAGCAGTAGAACAGCTAATGAAAAACTGTTTTTT. Translating gives CASSRTANEKLFF.

The chain is built from TRBV19 and TRBJ2-6, with a weak D call TRBD2 (7 bases). The CDR3 has 17 amino acids. The V gene lost 6 bases and the J gene lost 4 bases, with 19 bases spanning the gap. Germline-derived CDR1 and CDR2 are LNHDA and SQIVND (reference sequence). CDR3 sequence: CASSPRRGASGANVLTF. In DNA form, the CDR3 reads TGTGCCAGTAGCCCACGACGGGGGGCGAGCGGGGCCAACGTCCTGACTTTC.

This chain connects TRBV5-1 to TRBJ1-3, with D maybe TRBD1 (5 bases). The germline V gene encodes CDR1 SGHRS and CDR2 YFSETQ. Between the trimmed V and J ends, which lost 0 bases and 4 bases, there was a span of 14 bases. The CDR3 has 16 amino acids. CDR3 DNA: TGCGCCAGCAGCTTGGCCGGCGGGGGGTACGGAAACACCATATATTTT. Translated: CASSLAGGGYGNTIYF.

The CDR3, as DNA: TGCAGCGTTGAATTGGCAGGGGTCTACACTGAAGCTTTCTTT. It is translated as CSVELAGVYTEAFF. The chain recombines TRBV29-1 with TRBJ1-1, with D maybe TRBD1 (6 bases). The germline V and J ends were trimmed by 2 bases and 3 bases, with 13 bases remaining between them. The CDR3 has 14 amino acids. Germline lookup yields CDR1 SQVTM and CDR2 ANQGSEA.

This chain joins TRBV30 and TRBJ2-7; no reliable D call. V was clipped by 0 bases and J by 4 bases, with 4 bases between them. The CDR3 runs 11 residues. Germline CDR1 and CDR2: GTSNPN and SVGIG (reference sequence). CDR3 protein: CAWSVRYEQYF. The CDR3 DNA reads as TGTGCCTGGAGTGTACGGTACGAGCAGTACTTC.

The chain recombines TRBV27 with TRBJ1-2, with a tentative D call TRBD1 (5 bases). This CDR3 spans 14 amino acids. The germline V gene encodes CDR1 MNHEY and CDR2 SMNVEV (reference sequence). The germline V and J ends were trimmed by 3 bases and 6 bases, with 14 bases remaining between them. CDR3 residues: CASSFRWGEDGYTF. CDR3 DNA: TGTGCCAGCAGTTTTCGTTGGGGGGAAGATGGCTACACCTTC.

The J gene is TRBJ2-3, the V gene TRBV6-4, with 16 bases identical to TRBD2. The CDR3 has 16 residues. V lost 6 bases and J lost 5; bases outside the gene matches: 5. Germline V gives CDR1 MRHNA, CDR2 SNTAGT. For the CDR3, the DNA is TGTGCCAGCAGCGGGACTAGCGGGGGGGCGAGAGATACGCAGTATTTT. It is translated as CASSGTSGGARDTQYF.

The chain has TRBV19 and TRBJ1-5, with no clear D. The CDR3 has 15 amino acids. Trimming cost V 5 bases and J 9 bases, with 20 bases left between them. The germline CDR1 and CDR2 sequences are LNHDA and SQIVND (reference sequence). The CDR3 loop is CASSPPGSRGLPQHF. DNA for the CDR3: TGTGCCAGTAGTCCCCCCGGCAGTCGCGGTCTGCCCCAGCATTTT.